The 30 T cell receptor beta chains in this list originate from one sample, sequenced in a study of monozygotic twins with inflammatory bowel disease. TCRdb reanalyzed the 5' RACE reads and collapses them to one entry per CDR3 protein, without DNA. This repertoire includes around 99,000 distinct CDR3 sequences. Material: blood. The receptors here all came from a human donor with ulcerative colitis or Crohn's disease, or a healthy co-twin of an affected twin (not recorded which).

The gene calls are TRBV7-2 and TRBJ2-5. The V gene's germline CDR1 is SGHTA and CDR2 FQGNSA. This CDR3 contains 12 residues. CDR3 protein: CASSSKRETQYF.

The CDR3 sequence is CSARIAEATYNEQFF. The genes are TRBV20-1 and TRBJ2-1; TCRdb gives TRBD2 as the D gene, but with no DNA this cannot be confirmed. The CDR3 runs 15 residues. Germline V gene sequence: CDR1 DFQATT, CDR2 SNEGSKA (reference sequence).

This chain joins TRBV3-1 and TRBJ2-1. There are 14 residues in the CDR3. Germline CDR1 and CDR2: LGHDT and YNNKEL (reference sequence). The CDR3 sequence is CASSQELATNEQFF.

CDR3 in amino acids: CASSTTGGSGQPQHF. This chain joins TRBV5-5 and TRBJ1-5; TCRdb outputs TRBD1, but without DNA this stays unchecked. The CDR3 has 15 amino acids. Germline V gives CDR1 SGHKS, CDR2 YYEKEE (reference sequence). Supplemented by reference TRBV5-5 and TRBJ1-5, the full variable domain reads DAGVTQSPTHLIKTRGQQVTLRCSPISGHKSVSWYQQVLGQGPQFIFQYYEKEERGRGNFPDRFSARQFPNYSSELNVNALLLGDSALYLCASSTTGGSGQPQHFGDGTRLSIL.

V is TRBV7-8 and J is TRBJ1-1; TCRdb's assignment of TRBD1 cannot be checked, as there is no DNA. The CDR3 consists of 17 residues. Germline V gene lookup returns CDR1 SGHVS and CDR2 FQNEAQ. CDR3 sequence: CASSLWGIPTAGTEAFF.

CDR3 in amino acids: CSVEGRLNTEAFF. The J gene is TRBJ1-1, the V gene TRBV29-1. This CDR3 has 13 amino acids. Germline V lookup: CDR1 SQVTM, CDR2 ANQGSEA. Supplemented by reference TRBV29-1 and TRBJ1-1, the full variable domain reads SAVISQKPSRDICQRGTSLTIQCQVDSQVTMMFWYRQQPGQSLTLIATANQGSEATYESGFVIDKFPISRPNLTFSTLTVSNMSPEDSSIYLCSVEGRLNTEAFFGQGTRLTVV.

J is TRBJ2-2 and V is TRBV6-6; TCRdb picks TRBD1, but there is no DNA to check that call. Germline V gene sequence: CDR1 MNHNY, CDR2 SVGAGI (reference sequence). The length of the CDR3 is 14 residues. The CDR3 region is CASRGELNTGELFF.

The chain links TRBV6-6 to TRBJ2-2. CDR1 and CDR2 from the germline V gene are MNHNY and SVGAGI (reference sequence). The CDR3 runs 11 residues. CDR3 region: CATTATGELFF.

The chain has TRBV20-1 and TRBJ1-5; TCRdb designates TRBD1, a call that cannot be tested without DNA. This CDR3 comprises 17 residues. In germline, CDR1 is DFQATT, CDR2 SNEGSKA (reference sequence). CDR3 sequence: CSAHGDRTYYSNQPQHF.

The chain joins TRBV5-5 to TRBJ2-4; TCRdb gives TRBD1 as the D gene, but with no DNA this cannot be confirmed. Germline V gene lookup returns CDR1 SGHKS and CDR2 YYEKEE (reference sequence). The CDR3 sequence is 13 residues long. The CDR3 sequence is CASTRGGENIQYF.

V is TRBV2 and J is TRBJ2-2. Germline CDR1 reads SNHLY; CDR2 reads FYNNEI. CDR3 length: 14 amino acids. The CDR3 spells CASSEAGYTGELFF.

The chain has TRBV18 and TRBJ2-1; checking the TCRdb D call of TRBD1 is not possible without DNA. The CDR3 has 15 amino acids. CDR1 and CDR2 from the germline V gene are KGHSH and LQKENI. CDR3 loop: CASSPFPGIGNEQFF.

CDR3 in amino acids: CASSLQGAQETQYF. This chain connects TRBV13 to TRBJ2-5; there is no DNA to check the TCRdb D call of TRBD1. This CDR3 has 14 amino acids. Germline V lookup: CDR1 PRHDT, CDR2 FYEKMQ (reference sequence).

The chain combines TRBV28 with TRBJ2-6; no DNA is available, so the TRBD1 call from TCRdb remains unchecked. CDR3 length: 17 residues. Germline V lookup: CDR1 MDHEN, CDR2 SYDVKM. The CDR3 loop is CASSGQGYSSGANVLTF.

The chain combines TRBV12-3 or TRBV12-4 with TRBJ2-2. The CDR3 has 14 residues. CDR3 loop: CASSLGHATGELFF.

V gene TRBV24-1 combines with J gene TRBJ2-1. The CDR3 is made up of 13 amino acids. Germline V gene data show CDR1 as KGHDR and CDR2 as SFDVKD. CDR3 loop: CATSDSLKVEQFF.

The chain uses TRBV28 and TRBJ2-5; TCRdb proposes TRBD1, but this gene call is untestable without DNA. This CDR3 spans 13 amino acids. In germline, CDR1 is MDHEN, CDR2 SYDVKM. CDR3 protein: CASSRDIRETQYF. Filled out from reference TRBV28 and TRBJ2-5, the complete variable domain reads DVKVTQSSRYLVKRTGEKVFLECVQDMDHENMFWYRQDPGLGLRLIYFSYDVKMKEKGDIPEGYSVSREKKERFSLILESASTNQTSMYLCASSRDIRETQYFGPGTRLLVL.

The chain couples TRBV5-6 to TRBJ2-3; TCRdb picks TRBD1, but there is no DNA to check that call. The CDR3 length is 17 residues. Germline lookup yields CDR1 SGHDT and CDR2 YYEEEE. CDR3 sequence: CASSLRTGMFTTDTQYF.

The V call is TRBV11-3, the J call TRBJ1-2; the D gene TCRdb calls, TRBD1, cannot be checked with no DNA. Germline lookup yields CDR1 SGHNT and CDR2 YENEEA. CDR3 length: 14 residues. This CDR3 is CASSPEGAAYGYTF.

The rearrangement uses TRBV19 and TRBJ1-5; without DNA, the TCRdb call of TRBD1 cannot be checked. The CDR3 is made up of 14 amino acids. Per germline, CDR1 LNHDA and CDR2 SQIVND (reference sequence). CDR3 residues: CASTADRVGQPQHF.

The chain is built from TRBV5-1 and TRBJ2-3; TCRdb picks TRBD2, but there is no DNA to check that call. CDR1 is SGHRS and CDR2 is YFSETQ in the germline V gene. CDR3 size: 20 residues. The CDR3 loop is CASSLDGSLGLAGSTDTQYF.

J is TRBJ1-1 and V is TRBV19; TCRdb designates TRBD1, a call that cannot be tested without DNA. Looked up from germline, CDR1 is LNHDA and CDR2 is SQIVND (reference sequence). There are 12 residues in the CDR3. The CDR3 is CASSMTDTEAFF.

This chain links TRBV5-1 with TRBJ2-7; the TRBD1 assignment by TCRdb is unverifiable without DNA. CDR1 and CDR2 from the germline V gene are SGHRS and YFSETQ. The CDR3 runs to 15 residues. The CDR3 here is CASSPRGGAAYEQYF.

The chain carries TRBV9 and TRBJ2-2; the D call from TCRdb, TRBD1, cannot be confirmed without DNA. CDR3 length: 12 residues. Germline V gene lookup returns CDR1 SGDLS and CDR2 YYNGEE. The CDR3 protein is CASSPVSGELFF.

The genes are TRBV7-9 and TRBJ2-7; TCRdb proposes TRBD2, but this gene call is untestable without DNA. CDR1 is SEHNR, CDR2 FQNEAQ, per germline (reference sequence). This CDR3 contains 13 residues. This chain's CDR3 is CASSSGPGDEQYF.

The chain joins TRBV28 to TRBJ2-7; TCRdb's D call of TRBD1 is untestable without DNA. CDR1 is MDHEN, CDR2 SYDVKM, per germline. The CDR3 spans 16 residues. CDR3: CASLPEGLTNSYEQYF. Drawing the rest from reference TRBV28 and TRBJ2-7, the complete variable domain is DVKVTQSSRYLVKRTGEKVFLECVQDMDHENMFWYRQDPGLGLRLIYFSYDVKMKEKGDIPEGYSVSREKKERFSLILESASTNQTSMYLCASLPEGLTNSYEQYFGPGTRLTVT.

This chain connects TRBV13 to TRBJ1-6; TCRdb names TRBD1, which stays unverified in the absence of DNA. The germline V gene has CDR1 PRHDT and CDR2 FYEKMQ (reference sequence). The CDR3 is 16 residues long. This CDR3 reads CASSNSLGQGDSPLHF.

The CDR3 is CASRRDNYGYTF. The chain is built from TRBV12-3 or TRBV12-4 and TRBJ1-2. The CDR3 covers 12 residues.

The chain couples TRBV15 to TRBJ2-1; without DNA, the TCRdb call of TRBD2 cannot be checked. This CDR3 has 16 residues. Germline values: CDR1 LNHNV, CDR2 YYDKDF (reference sequence). The CDR3 protein is CATSRGLADLYNEQFF.

The chain recombines TRBV3-1 with TRBJ2-1; TCRdb reports TRBD1, a call that lacks DNA to check it against. Looked up from germline, CDR1 is LGHDT and CDR2 is YNNKEL (reference sequence). The CDR3 is 15 residues long. The CDR3 is CASSQVGAGLNEQFF.